The 9 T cell receptor beta chains below come from one sample, sequenced in a study of T cell clones after liver transplantation. The protocol was immunoSEQ multiplex PCR, while the TCRdb copy is restricted to in-frame clones and leaves out a portion. The sample lists nearly 55,000 clones, roughly 80% seen once, with about 8.5% in the top ten. The sequences come from CD4+ T cells from blood, collected before liver transplant. The source is a human donor who received a liver transplant.

There are a few counts of this clone. This rearrangement joins TRBV5-1 to TRBJ1-4; no reliable D call. The CDR3 totals 16 residues. V gave up 0 bases and J gave up 0 bases, with 9 bases separating them. Germline CDR1 reads SGHRS; CDR2 reads YFSETQ. CDR3: CASSLAGDATNEKLFF. CDR3 sequence (DNA): TGCGCCAGCAGCTTGGCCGGTGATGCAACTAATGAAAAACTGTTTTTT.

The chain couples TRBV2 to TRBJ2-7; 11 nucleotides agree with TRBD1. CDR3 length: 16 residues. V gave up 6 bases and J gave up 4 bases; unmatched junction bases: 11. The germline V gene has CDR1 SNHLY and CDR2 FYNNEI. The CDR3 region is CASRIGTGGINYEQYF. The CDR3 nucleotides are TGTGCCAGCAGAATTGGGACAGGGGGAATAAATTACGAGCAGTACTTC.

This clone has more than one count but fewer than ten. The rearrangement links TRBV7-8 to TRBJ2-3; D remains ambiguous. The CDR3 is 13 amino acids. The V and J ends lost 5 bases and 0 bases respectively, with 6 bases between them. Per germline, CDR1 SGHVS and CDR2 FQNEAQ. The CDR3 protein is CASSRTSTDTQYF. The CDR3 DNA reads as TGTGCCAGCAGCCGCACTAGCACAGATACGCAGTATTTT.

The chain has TRBV29-1 and TRBJ1-1; 9 bases agree with TRBD1. The J segment lost 0 bases and the V segment lost 5 bases, leaving 7 bases of the junction unmatched. This CDR3 comprises 15 residues. CDR1 and CDR2 (germline): SQVTM, ANQGSEA. CDR3 region: CSVFTGGKVNTEAFF. The CDR3 region has the DNA TGCAGCGTTTTCACAGGGGGCAAGGTGAACACTGAAGCTTTCTTT.

The gene calls are TRBV7-2 and TRBJ2-1; D assignment may be TRBD1 or TRBD2 (5 bases each). Germline loops: CDR1 SGHTA, CDR2 FQGNSA. Trimming took 7 bases from V and 8 from J, leaving 12 bases between them. The CDR3 spans 12 residues. DNA for the CDR3: TGTGCCAGCACCCCTCTGGGGGATGAGCAGTTCTTC. It is translated as CASTPLGDEQFF.

V is TRBV25-1 and J is TRBJ2-1; maybe TRBD2 (7 bases). With 1 base removed from V and 0 bases from J, the gap between germline ends came to 16 bases. The CDR3 is made up of 18 amino acids. Germline assignment: CDR1 MGHDK and CDR2 SYGVNS. The CDR3 DNA sequence: TGTGCCAGCAGTGAATTCGAGGGGGGGGAGCTCTCCTACAATGAGCAGTTCTTC. Translation gives CASSEFEGGELSYNEQFF.

The chain couples TRBV5-6 to TRBJ2-3, with 9 nucleotides matching TRBD1. Per germline, CDR1 SGHDT and CDR2 YYEEEE. V gave up 2 bases and J gave up 3 bases; unmatched junction bases: 10. The CDR3 extends over 17 amino acids. The CDR3 loop reads CASSFPAGQGNTDTQYF. Here the CDR3 DNA reads TGTGCCAGCAGCTTCCCGGCGGGACAGGGTAATACAGATACGCAGTATTTT.

The V gene is TRBV6-6, the J gene TRBJ1-2; possibly TRBD1 for D (6 bases). V lost 5 bases and J 8 bases, leaving 15 bases between the germline ends. The CDR3 has 13 residues. CDR1 MNHNY and CDR2 SVGAGI come from the germline V gene (reference sequence). The CDR3 reads CASSQSDQGGYTF. The CDR3 DNA sequence: TGTGCCAGCAGTCAATCGGATCAGGGGGGCTACACCTTC.

A few counts support this clone. The chain is built from TRBV7-2 and TRBJ2-5; D is ambiguous. V lost 7 bases, J lost 4 bases, and 13 bases lay in between. The CDR3 runs to 13 residues. Germline-derived CDR1 and CDR2 are SGHTA and FQGNSA. The CDR3, as DNA: TGTGCCAGCATCCCTTTGGCGGCAGAGACCCAGTACTTC. Translated, it gives CASIPLAAETQYF.